A single sample gave rise to the 19 T cell receptor beta chains below, sequenced in a study of cytomegalovirus exposure and HLA in healthy donors. The PCR ran on 60 Vbeta and 13 Jbeta primers. The method was immunoSEQ multiplex PCR; TCRdb's version includes in-frame clones alone and lacks a portion of them. In the table there are around 150,000 clones, approximately 80% of which are singletons. Sequencing used PBMCs. These receptor sequences come from a middle-aged man in good health and CMV-seropositive.

This clone was picked up a small number of times. This chain uses TRBV11-2 with TRBJ2-2; weak D call: TRBD1 (6 bases). Germline V gene data show CDR1 as SGHAT and CDR2 as FQNNGV. CDR3 size: 15 residues. V was trimmed by 4 bases and J by 5 bases, leaving 14 bases between them. The CDR3 is CASSSDLTGTGELFF. CDR3 nucleotide sequence: TGTGCCAGCAGCTCGGATCTTACAGGGACCGGGGAGCTGTTTTTT.

This clone has a single count. V is TRBV6-6 and J is TRBJ2-4; D possibly corresponds to TRBD2 (5 bases). Germline lookup yields CDR1 MNHNY and CDR2 SVGAGI (reference sequence). Trimming removed 9 bases at V and 2 bases at J, with 17 bases between. The CDR3 has 15 amino acids. The CDR3 nucleotides are TGTGCCAGTTATGCCTCCGGGATCCCCAAAAACATTCAGTACTTC. The encoded protein is CASYASGIPKNIQYF.

The chain is built from TRBV6-6 and TRBJ2-7, with D maybe TRBD1 (6 bases). V lost 4 bases and J lost 6, with 16 bases in between. The CDR3 is made up of 14 amino acids. The germline V gene has CDR1 MNHNY and CDR2 SVGAGI (reference sequence). Written as DNA, the CDR3 is TGTGCCAGCAGTTTGAGGACACAGGGTGCCGAGCAGTACTTC. It yields the protein CASSLRTQGAEQYF.

Note on this clone: One end of the junction fails to match germline, which may point to a read error. The V and J genes are TRBV7-7 and TRBJ2-2, with no clear D. The CDR3 totals 13 residues. Per germline, CDR1 SSHAT and CDR2 FNYEAQ (reference sequence). CDR3 residues: CASSLPGTGELFF. CDR3 nucleotides: TGTGCTAGCAGCTTACCAGGCACCGGGGAGCTGTTTTTT. Variable domain in full (rest from reference TRBV7-7 and TRBJ2-2): GAGVSQSPRYKVTKRGQDVTLRCDPISSHATLYWYQQALGQGPEFLTYFNYEAQPDKSGLPSDRFSAERPEGSISTLTIQRTEQRDSAMYRCASSLPGTGELFFGEGSRLTVL.

The gene calls are TRBV4-1 and TRBJ2-7, with D possibly being TRBD1 (6 bases). Germline V gene data show CDR1 as MGHRA and CDR2 as YSYEKL. The V gene lost 2 bases and the J gene lost 13 bases, with 12 bases spanning the gap. The length of the CDR3 is 11 residues. This chain's CDR3 is CASSQSGHNYF. CDR3 nucleotide sequence: TGCGCCAGCAGCCAATCGGGACACAACTACTTC.

V is TRBV5-1 and J is TRBJ2-5; 8 bases match TRBD2. This CDR3 comprises 16 residues. The germline V gene has CDR1 SGHRS and CDR2 YFSETQ. The J segment lost 2 bases and the V segment lost 0 bases, leaving 6 bases of the junction unmatched. The DNA of the CDR3 is TGCGCCAGCAGCTTGGGTTCGGCGGGGGGACAAGAGACCCAGTACTTC. As protein: CASSLGSAGGQETQYF.

J is TRBJ2-1 and V is TRBV2, with 7 bases identical to TRBD2. CDR1 is SNHLY and CDR2 is FYNNEI in the germline V gene. CDR3 size: 17 residues. The junction had 14 bases not matched to a gene; V was cut back by 6 bases and J by 3 bases. CDR3 protein: CASRETRTSGSYNEQFF. The CDR3 DNA reads TGTGCCAGCAGAGAAACCCGGACTAGTGGGAGCTACAATGAGCAGTTCTTC.

The J gene is TRBJ1-1, the V gene TRBV5-4; a possible D gene is TRBD1 (5 bases). Per germline, CDR1 SGHNT and CDR2 YYREEE (reference sequence). The CDR3 is 15 amino acids. Trimming cost V 0 bases and J 0 bases, with 9 bases left between them. The CDR3 DNA is TGTGCCAGCAGCTTGGTCCAGGGCATGAACACTGAAGCTTTCTTT. Translated, it gives CASSLVQGMNTEAFF.

This chain joins TRBV6-1 and TRBJ1-1; the D is unclear. This CDR3 is 13 amino acids long. Trimming shortened V by 5 bases and J by 1 base, and 8 bases separated the two germline ends. Germline V gives CDR1 MNHNS, CDR2 SASEGT. The CDR3 nucleotides are TGTGCCAGCAGTATACCAGGGAACACTGAAGCTTTCTTT. This translates into CASSIPGNTEAFF.

The chain recombines TRBV5-6 with TRBJ2-7, with TRBD1 identical over 7 bases. The J segment lost 3 bases and the V segment lost 4 bases, leaving 7 bases of the junction unmatched. The germline V gene has CDR1 SGHDT and CDR2 YYEEEE. The length of the CDR3 is 14 residues. CDR3 region: CASSSDRELYEQYF. In DNA form, the CDR3 reads TGTGCCAGCAGCAGCGACAGGGAACTCTACGAGCAGTACTTC.

This rearrangement joins TRBV7-7 to TRBJ2-2, with a weak D call TRBD1 (6 bases). This CDR3 has 19 residues. CDR1 is SSHAT and CDR2 is FNYEAQ in the germline V gene (reference sequence). V was trimmed by 2 bases and J by 1 base, leaving 20 bases between them. In DNA, the CDR3 is TGTGCCAGCAGCTTACAGTTTTTACAGGGCGGATTGAACACCGGGGAGCTGTTTTTT. This translates into CASSLQFLQGGLNTGELFF.

There are a few counts of this clone. This chain connects TRBV5-4 to TRBJ2-7; 16 nucleotides match TRBD2. The CDR3 is made up of 17 amino acids. The J segment lost 5 bases and the V segment lost 0 bases, leaving 5 bases of the junction unmatched. Germline V gives CDR1 SGHNT, CDR2 YYREEE (reference sequence). The CDR3 DNA is TGTGCCAGCAGCTTGGGGGGACTAGCGGGGGGGCTCGACGAGCAGTACTTC. Translation: CASSLGGLAGGLDEQYF.

This rearrangement joins TRBV7-8 to TRBJ2-7; 15 bases map to TRBD2. The germline V gene encodes CDR1 SGHVS and CDR2 FQNEAQ. This CDR3 is 18 amino acids long. V was clipped by 7 bases and J by 5 bases; unmatched bases: 15. CDR3: CASNPPGTSGGHLNEQYF. CDR3 coding DNA: TGTGCCAGCAACCCCCCCGGGACTAGCGGGGGGCACCTGAACGAGCAGTACTTC.

A word on this clone: Other nucleotide sequences from this sample produce the same CDR3. The chain couples TRBV7-2 to TRBJ2-3, with a weak D call TRBD1 (7 bases). V was trimmed by 2 bases and J by 8 bases, leaving 8 bases between them. CDR1 is SGHTA, CDR2 FQGNSA, per germline. The CDR3 is made up of 12 amino acids. The CDR3 bases are TGTGCCAGCAGCTTACAGGGGGGTACGCAGTATTTT. Amino acids: CASSLQGGTQYF.

The chain links TRBV9 to TRBJ2-2; 12 positions match TRBD2. The CDR3 is 17 residues long. Looked up from germline, CDR1 is SGDLS and CDR2 is YYNGEE. V gave up 3 bases and J gave up 1 base; unmatched junction bases: 4. Here the CDR3 DNA reads TGTGCCAGCAGCGATCCGACTAGCGGGGGGAACACCGGGGAGCTGTTTTTT. Protein sequence: CASSDPTSGGNTGELFF.

The V call is TRBV4-3, the J call TRBJ2-3; D possibly corresponds to TRBD2 (6 bases). The CDR3 loop spans 17 amino acids. Germline CDR1 and CDR2: LGHNA and YSLEER. V lost 0 bases and J lost 6, with 19 bases in between. The CDR3 loop is CASSQDLGGLGGDTQYF. CDR3 sequence (DNA): TGCGCCAGCAGCCAAGATCTAGGTGGGCTTGGAGGGGATACGCAGTATTTT.

V and J are TRBV2 and TRBJ1-5; D gene ambiguous. Deletions cut 6 bases from V and 3 bases from J, with 15 bases between. The CDR3 is 15 residues long. Germline V gene sequence: CDR1 SNHLY, CDR2 FYNNEI. The CDR3 DNA follows: TGTGCCAGCAGCCTGGACGGGAGAATCAATCAGCCCCAGCATTTT. It translates to CASSLDGRINQPQHF.

V and J are TRBV6-6 and TRBJ2-7; TRBD1 is a possible D gene (6 bases). The V gene's germline CDR1 is MNHNY and CDR2 SVGAGI (reference sequence). The V gene lost 4 bases and the J gene lost 3 bases, with 13 bases spanning the gap. There are 14 residues in the CDR3. CDR3 sequence reads: CASSSDRDIYEQYF. CDR3 DNA: TGTGCCAGCAGTTCGGATCGGGACATCTACGAGCAGTACTTC.

This clone has just a few counts. V usage is TRBV9 and J usage is TRBJ2-1, with TRBD2 matching over 8 bases. V dropped 0 bases and J dropped 9; count of bases not matched to a gene: 14. This CDR3 is built from 17 residues. Germline-derived CDR1 and CDR2 are SGDLS and YYNGEE. CDR3 in amino acids: CASSVGTGTSSFSEQFF. For the CDR3, the DNA is TGTGCCAGCAGCGTAGGGACCGGGACTAGTAGTTTTAGTGAGCAGTTCTTC.